Listed below are T cell receptor beta chains from one sample, sequenced in a study of tumor-infiltrating lymphocytes in primary liver carcinoma. TCRdb used MiXCR to reprocess the multiplex PCR reads, holding one entry per CDR3 protein. The sample records about 180,000 distinct CDR3 sequences, around 60% being singletons. Sequenced input: peripheral blood. Every receptor here comes from a man aged 40-49 years with primary liver carcinoma and hepatitis B virus infection. Both conserved end residues are trimmed from each CDR3. Fields, in order: V gene, J gene, D gene, CDR3 protein. D genes are given only for firm matches.

v_gene: TRBV15
j_gene: TRBJ2-7
d_gene: NA
CDR3aa: ATSGGDSVEQY

v_gene: TRBV10-3
j_gene: TRBJ2-2
d_gene: TRBD1
CDR3aa: AISDSGGTGELF

v_gene: TRBV6-1
j_gene: TRBJ2-1
d_gene: NA
CDR3aa: ANNNGGAGRNEQF

v_gene: TRBV6-6
j_gene: TRBJ2-5
d_gene: TRBD1
CDR3aa: ASIRDSGETQY

v_gene: TRBV11-3
j_gene: TRBJ2-7
d_gene: NA
CDR3aa: ASSPGASSYEQY

v_gene: TRBV11-2
j_gene: TRBJ2-5
d_gene: NA
CDR3aa: ASSLVLFLEGHGEIQY

v_gene: TRBV10-3
j_gene: TRBJ2-5
d_gene: NA
CDR3aa: AISGDGSGETQY

v_gene: TRBV6-6
j_gene: TRBJ2-3
d_gene: NA
CDR3aa: ASSFLAATDMQY

v_gene: TRBV11-2
j_gene: TRBJ2-3
d_gene: NA
CDR3aa: ACSLGRSTDTQY

v_gene: TRBV11-2
j_gene: TRBJ2-1
d_gene: NA
CDR3aa: ASSIDRRGEQF

v_gene: TRBV29-1
j_gene: TRBJ2-5
d_gene: NA
CDR3aa: SAKEGRGETQY

v_gene: TRBV11-2
j_gene: TRBJ2-6
d_gene: NA
CDR3aa: ASSLLVSGTNLLT

v_gene: TRBV14
j_gene: TRBJ2-1
d_gene: TRBD2
CDR3aa: ASSLRRQPGLASNEQF

v_gene: TRBV29-1
j_gene: TRBJ2-2
d_gene: NA
CDR3aa: SGSSLGGTGELF

v_gene: TRBV6-6
j_gene: TRBJ2-5
d_gene: TRBD2
CDR3aa: ASMGGDLRGETKY

v_gene: TRBV11-2
j_gene: TRBJ2-5
d_gene: NA
CDR3aa: ASRQGDGGQETQY

v_gene: TRBV14
j_gene: TRBJ2-1
d_gene: NA
CDR3aa: TSSQGTVHEQF

v_gene: TRBV11-2
j_gene: TRBJ2-5
d_gene: TRBD2
CDR3aa: TSSLMASGRSETQY

v_gene: TRBV6-5
j_gene: TRBJ2-7
d_gene: NA
CDR3aa: ASTSGAYEQY

v_gene: TRBV18
j_gene: TRBJ2-7
d_gene: NA
CDR3aa: ASSSEVEQY

v_gene: TRBV7-9
j_gene: TRBJ2-2
d_gene: TRBD1
CDR3aa: ASSQTGGTNTGELF

v_gene: TRBV10-2
j_gene: TRBJ1-1
d_gene: NA
CDR3aa: ASSEPDRSLQMNTEAF

v_gene: TRBV28
j_gene: TRBJ1-3
d_gene: TRBD1
CDR3aa: ASSSQGAGNTIY

v_gene: TRBV28
j_gene: TRBJ2-5
d_gene: TRBD2
CDR3aa: ACSSLNAGAETQY

v_gene: TRBV14
j_gene: TRBJ2-7
d_gene: NA
CDR3aa: ASYTRSEQY